This TCR beta chain was sequenced during a study of OX40 agonist ivuxolimab in advanced cancers. Study-level findings and limits: Low normalized T-cell clonal expansion was also seen in some nonresponders. With doses of 0.1 to 3.0 mg/kg, CD4+ and CD8+ blood T cells had undergone clonal expansion by week 6. Researchers report that CD8+ T cells had, on average, more expanded clones than CD4+.

This CDR3 comprises 10 residues. Per the germline V gene, CDR1 is WNHNN and CDR2 is SYGVQD (reference sequence). V was trimmed by 11 bases and J by 7 bases, leaving 8 bases between them. On this clone itself: As yet, its antigen is unknown.

The repertoire was sequenced with immunoSEQ multiplex PCR; TCRdb's copy has only in-frame clones and lacks some. This sample has tens of thousands of clones; roughly four fifths occur once, and the top ten carry just under 4%. V usage is TRBV10-1 and J usage is TRBJ2-2; D gene uncertain. This TCR was sampled from an adult with an advanced solid tumor such as melanoma, head and neck, liver or kidney cancer. The specimen comprised CD4+ or CD8+ T cells sorted from blood, sampled in a trial of the OX40 agonist ivuxolimab. The CDR3 DNA sequence: TGCGCCGCAGTCTTCGGGGAGCTGTTTTTT. Encoded protein: CAAVFGELFF.